Sequencing of this T cell receptor (beta chain) was carried out in a study of glioma-infiltrating T cells after dendritic cell vaccination. At the level of the study: Samples are from glioblastoma patients in Phase I and II dendritic cell vaccine trials. Patients received autologous tumor lysate-pulsed dendritic cell vaccination between 2003 and 2012.

With 4 bases clipped from V and 2 bases from J, the junction kept 5 bases outside the gene matches. Germline CDR1 and CDR2: LGHNA and YNFKEQ. The CDR3 spans 16 residues. TCRdb's copy holds only in-frame clones and misses some; the assay was immunoSEQ multiplex PCR. The data show around 100,000 clones, with 81% seen just once and around 12% held by the top ten. Blood PBMC samples: pre-vaccination, two weeks post third vaccination, and at tumor progression. The specimen comprised blood, sampled before dendritic cell vaccination. The chain joins TRBV4-2 to TRBJ2-3; 11 bases are a match to TRBD2. The receptor was derived from a human donor with glioblastoma. CDR3 loop: CASSLLAGGFTDTQYF. As DNA, the CDR3 is TGTGCCAGCAGCCTTCTAGCGGGGGGATTCACAGATACGCAGTATTTT.